A selection of T cell receptor beta chains follows, all from one sample in a study of CD8 T cells in Susac syndrome. One entry per CDR3 protein, called by TCRdb with MiXCR from the immunoSEQ multiplex PCR reads. This sample has 100,000 to 150,000 distinct CDR3 sequences, with around 94% found just once. Material for sequencing was CD8+ T cells from PBMCs. Every receptor here comes from a human donor with Susac syndrome. Each CDR3 is given with its conserved first and last residue. Each record gives: clone size, V gene, J gene, D gene, CDR3 DNA, CDR3 protein. The D gene is left open where the match is weak. Where a row states a size, it is once, few, many or the class of an expanded clone; other rows omit it.

size: -
V: TRBV28
J: TRBJ2-1
D: -
DNA: TGTGCCAGCAGTTTATGGGCGGACAGCTTCAATGAGCAGTTCTTC
CDR3: CASSLWADSFNEQFF

size: -
V: TRBV20-1
J: TRBJ2-7
D: -
DNA: TGCAGTGCTAGGGGCAGGGCTGAGTACGAGCAGTACTTC
CDR3: CSARGRAEYEQYF

size: -
V: TRBV4-2
J: TRBJ2-2
D: TRBD2
DNA: TGTGCCAGCAGCCCCTTCGGGACTAGCGGAGAGAACACCGGGGAGCTGTTTTTT
CDR3: CASSPFGTSGENTGELFF

size: -
V: TRBV9
J: TRBJ2-3
D: -
DNA: TGTGCCAGCAGCGGGGCTAGAAGCACAGATACGCAGTATTTT
CDR3: CASSGARSTDTQYF

size: -
V: TRBV12-3/TRBV12-4
J: TRBJ2-4
D: TRBD1
DNA: TGTGCCAGCAGTTTACGGCAGGGGGCCCTAGCCAAAAACATTCAGTACTTC
CDR3: CASSLRQGALAKNIQYF

size: -
V: TRBV12-3/TRBV12-4
J: TRBJ2-5
D: -
DNA: TGTGCCAGCAGACCAGGAGACAGCACTCAAGAGACCCAGTACTTC
CDR3: CASRPGDSTQETQYF

size: -
V: TRBV7-2
J: TRBJ2-7
D: TRBD2
DNA: TGTGCCAGCAGCCTTAACGGACTAGCGGGAGACGAGCAGTACTTC
CDR3: CASSLNGLAGDEQYF

size: -
V: TRBV15
J: TRBJ1-6
D: TRBD1
DNA: TGTGCCACCAGCATCCGGACAGGGGGTTTTTATAATTCACCCCTCCACTTT
CDR3: CATSIRTGGFYNSPLHF

size: -
V: TRBV20-1
J: TRBJ2-1
D: -
DNA: TGCAGTGCTCCGGGTAGGGGTAGAGACTCCTACAATGAGCAGTTCTTC
CDR3: CSAPGRGRDSYNEQFF

size: -
V: TRBV7-2
J: TRBJ2-7
D: TRBD2
DNA: TGTGCCAGCAGCCCCAACCGGGACTACTACGAGCAGTACTTC
CDR3: CASSPNRDYYEQYF

size: -
V: TRBV5-6
J: TRBJ2-7
D: -
DNA: TGTGCCAGCAGCTTTTTTGGGGACTCCTACGAGCAGTACTTC
CDR3: CASSFFGDSYEQYF

size: -
V: TRBV28
J: TRBJ2-4
D: -
DNA: TGTGCCACCACGGGGGAGGAAAACATTCAGTACTTC
CDR3: CATTGEENIQYF

size: -
V: TRBV20-1
J: TRBJ2-1
D: -
DNA: TGCAGTGCTCCCTGGGCAGCCGTACCCTACAATGAGCAGTTCTTC
CDR3: CSAPWAAVPYNEQFF

size: few
V: TRBV12-3/TRBV12-4
J: TRBJ2-1
D: -
DNA: TGTGCCAGCAGTTTACCGGGGAGCTCCTACAATGAGCAGTTCTTC
CDR3: CASSLPGSSYNEQFF

size: -
V: TRBV19
J: TRBJ2-5
D: -
DNA: TGTGCCAGTAGTATCCGGGAAGGGGACCAGTACTTC
CDR3: CASSIREGDQYF

size: -
V: TRBV6-5
J: TRBJ1-1
D: -
DNA: TGTGCCAGCAGTTCCCCCAGGGACGGGAACACTGAAGCTTTCTTT
CDR3: CASSSPRDGNTEAFF

size: -
V: TRBV20-1
J: TRBJ1-5
D: -
DNA: TGCAGTGCTAGAGATGGGTACAGGGAGGGTCAGCCCCAGCATTTT
CDR3: CSARDGYREGQPQHF

size: -
V: TRBV20-1
J: TRBJ1-1
D: TRBD1
DNA: TGCAGTGCACGCCAGGGACAGGACTCTATTAACGCTGAAGCTTTCTTT
CDR3: CSARQGQDSINAEAFF

size: -
V: TRBV30
J: TRBJ1-3
D: -
DNA: TGTGCCTGGCGACAAAAGATACTCTCTGGAAACACCATATATTTT
CDR3: CAWRQKILSGNTIYF

size: -
V: TRBV4-3
J: TRBJ2-1
D: TRBD2
DNA: TGCGCCAGCAGCCAAGGGACTAGCGGGAGGATTGGCCATGAGCAGTTCTTC
CDR3: CASSQGTSGRIGHEQFF

size: -
V: TRBV15
J: TRBJ2-3
D: TRBD2
DNA: TGTGCCACCAGCAGAGATCGGGTAGCGGGAGGGCCCGTCCTCTTAGATACGCAGTATTTT
CDR3: CATSRDRVAGGPVLLDTQYF

size: once
V: TRBV2
J: TRBJ1-1
D: -
DNA: TGTGCCAGCAGTGCTTCGGTCGACTGGAGGACTGAAGCTTTCTTT
CDR3: CASSASVDWRTEAFF

size: -
V: TRBV12-3/TRBV12-4
J: TRBJ2-1
D: TRBD2
DNA: TGTGCCAGCAGCCCAACTAGCGGGAGGGCCGATGAGCAGTTCTTC
CDR3: CASSPTSGRADEQFF

size: -
V: TRBV20-1
J: TRBJ1-1
D: -
DNA: TGCAGTGCTAGAGGTACCGGGACCTCGAACACTGAAGCTTTCTTT
CDR3: CSARGTGTSNTEAFF

size: -
V: TRBV30
J: TRBJ1-1
D: -
DNA: TGTGCCTGGAGTCCGCCGACCGTGCCCGAAGCTTTCTTT
CDR3: CAWSPPTVPEAFF

size: -
V: TRBV3-1
J: TRBJ2-1
D: TRBD1
DNA: TGTGCCAGCAGCCCCGGGACAGGGTACAATGAGCAGTTCTTC
CDR3: CASSPGTGYNEQFF

size: -
V: TRBV6-4
J: TRBJ1-5
D: -
DNA: TGTGCCAGCAGTGACTCGAGGTCAGGGGTGGTTCAGCCCCAGCATTTT
CDR3: CASSDSRSGVVQPQHF

size: -
V: TRBV7-8
J: TRBJ2-7
D: -
DNA: TGTGCCAGCAGCTTAGCAGGGAATTTGGGCGAGCAGTACTTC
CDR3: CASSLAGNLGEQYF

size: -
V: TRBV20-1
J: TRBJ2-7
D: TRBD2
DNA: TGCAGTGCTAGATCGGGACTAGCGGGAGTCGAGCAGTACTTC
CDR3: CSARSGLAGVEQYF

size: -
V: TRBV3-1
J: TRBJ2-7
D: -
DNA: TGTGCCAGCAGCCAAGACAGTCCCTACGAGCAGTACTTC
CDR3: CASSQDSPYEQYF

size: -
V: TRBV18
J: TRBJ2-3
D: -
DNA: TGTGCCAGCTCACCAGGGGTAGGTCCAGATACGCAGTATTTT
CDR3: CASSPGVGPDTQYF

size: once
V: TRBV20-1
J: TRBJ2-7
D: -
DNA: TGCAGTGCTAGAATCGCCAGGGAGGTTGAGGAGCAGTACTTC
CDR3: CSARIAREVEEQYF